This TCR beta chain was identified in a study of somatic mutations in cytotoxic T cells in rheumatoid arthritis. Study-wide background: Peripheral blood samples of less than 35 ml EDTA were taken from patients directly after diagnosis and before treatment.

The CDR3 extends over 14 amino acids. The V and J ends lost 1 base and 8 bases respectively, with 15 bases between them. The germline V gene has CDR1 MNHNS and CDR2 SASEGT. Sequencing was performed with immunoSEQ multiplex PCR; in TCRdb, only in-frame clones are kept and a portion is missing. Among roughly 20,000 clones listed, about 80% were seen once. Material: CD8+ T cells sorted from blood. This TCR was sampled from an adult with rheumatoid arthritis. The chain is built from TRBV6-1 and TRBJ2-7; D possibly uses TRBD1 or TRBD2 (5 bases each). Here the CDR3 reads CASSEVGTPSKQYF. DNA for the CDR3: TGTGCCAGCAGTGAAGTTGGGACGCCGAGCAAGCAGTACTTC.